The clone carrying this T cell receptor (beta chain) was detected many times. Its antigen remains unidentified. This entry belongs to a study of T-cell reconstitution after alpha-beta-depleted transplantation in children. Study-wide results and limits: Some patients showed high day-60 TCRbeta diversity, which derived from surviving recipient T cells and thymic progenitors.

The TCRbeta library incorporated unique molecular identifiers. TCRdb redid the calling of the PCR reads with MiXCR, one entry per CDR3 protein. The data show under 250,000 distinct CDR3 sequences, with roughly 7% seen just once and about 5.5% held by the top ten. This receptor was obtained from a boy aged 2 to 10 with acute lymphoblastic leukemia, due to receive a stem cell transplant. Material: PBMCs, obtained before TCRalphabeta/CD19-depleted stem cell transplant.

The CDR3 DNA reads TGTGCCAGCAGCCACACCGGGACCCCTGGGGCCAACGTCCTGACTTTC. It translates to CASSHTGTPGANVLTF. The V and J genes are TRBV11-2 and TRBJ2-6; D could derive from TRBD1 or TRBD2 (5 bases each). The CDR3 has 16 amino acids. Germline V gives CDR1 SGHAT, CDR2 FQNNGV. The V and J ends lost 5 bases and 2 bases respectively, with 13 bases between them.